The 25 T cell receptor beta chains below come from one sample, sequenced in a study of graft-versus-host responses after intestinal transplantation. Assay: immunoSEQ multiplex PCR; the TCRdb copy retains only in-frame clones and omits some. The repertoire consists of about 12,000 clones, with over 70% occurring once and the leading ten covering roughly 4%. Graft samples were processed, releasing intraepithelial and lamina propria lymphocytes. The sequenced sample was ileum tissue, obtained about 140 days after intestinal transplantation. The receptor set was obtained from a human patient who received an intestinal transplant, so some T cells may come from the graft donor.

The rearrangement uses TRBV10-3 and TRBJ1-2, with 7 bases lining up with TRBD1. With 3 bases clipped from V and 2 bases from J, the junction kept 6 bases outside the gene matches. This CDR3 has 15 residues. Germline V gene lookup returns CDR1 ENHRY and CDR2 SYGVKD. The chain's CDR3 is CAISEDRASNYGYTF. As DNA, the CDR3 is TGTGCCATCAGTGAAGACAGGGCGTCCAACTATGGCTACACCTTC.

This clone was observed a handful of times. The DNA of the CDR3 is TGTGCCAGCAGTACGGCCAGGGGGCGAAGTCAGCCCCAGCATTTT. Amino acids: CASSTARGRSQPQHF. This chain connects TRBV27 to TRBJ1-5; 8 bases are a match to TRBD1. The CDR3 sequence is 15 residues long. CDR1 and CDR2 (germline): MNHEY, SMNVEV (reference sequence). V was clipped by 5 bases and J by 6 bases; unmatched bases: 9.

The genes are TRBV28 and TRBJ2-1, with D maybe TRBD2 (5 bases). The CDR3 contains 14 residues. CDR1 is MDHEN, CDR2 SYDVKM, per germline. V gave up 3 bases and J gave up 7 bases, with 13 bases separating them. CDR3 in amino acids: CASSFLVSGNEQFF. The CDR3 region has the DNA TGTGCCAGCAGTTTTCTGGTGTCGGGGAATGAGCAGTTCTTC.

The V call is TRBV7-2, the J call TRBJ2-5, with 8 nucleotides matching TRBD1. J was trimmed by 6 bases and V by 2 bases; bases with no gene match: 5. Germline V lookup: CDR1 SGHTA, CDR2 FQGNSA. The CDR3 contains 14 residues. CDR3 amino acids: CASSLSDRGQTQYF. In nucleotides, the CDR3 is TGTGCCAGCAGCTTAAGCGACAGGGGACAGACCCAGTACTTC.

The chain joins TRBV28 to TRBJ2-6, with no clear D. Germline V gene data show CDR1 as MDHEN and CDR2 as SYDVKM. This CDR3 comprises 14 residues. Trimming took off 5 bases at V and 2 bases at J, with 7 bases between the two ends. The CDR3 nucleotides read TGTGCCAGCAGTCCTACCACTGGGGCCAACGTCCTGACTTTC. It yields the protein CASSPTTGANVLTF.

V usage is TRBV28 and J usage is TRBJ2-1, with D possibly TRBD1 on 5 matching bases. CDR1 is MDHEN, CDR2 SYDVKM, per germline. V was cut by 1 base and J by 2 bases, with 12 bases left in between. The CDR3 totals 16 residues. CDR3 coding DNA: TGTGCCAGCAGTTTATCGAAGAGCAGGGCCTACAATGAGCAGTTCTTC. Translating it yields CASSLSKSRAYNEQFF.

In this sample, this clone turned up once. The genes are TRBV9 and TRBJ2-3; tentatively, D is TRBD2 (5 bases). Germline V gives CDR1 SGDLS, CDR2 YYNGEE. V was trimmed by 4 bases and J by 0 bases, leaving 9 bases between them. The CDR3 is made up of 14 amino acids. The CDR3 DNA reads TGTGCCAGCAGCCCGTGGACTAGCACAGATACGCAGTATTTT. Protein product: CASSPWTSTDTQYF.

The rearrangement joins TRBV5-1 to TRBJ1-1; 9 bases match TRBD1. The CDR3 runs 15 residues. J lost 6 bases, V lost 2 bases, and 8 bases had no gene match. CDR1 and CDR2 (germline): SGHRS, YFSETQ. The CDR3 loop reads CASSFSTGGLSEAFF. The CDR3 DNA follows: TGCGCCAGCAGCTTCTCCACAGGGGGCTTATCTGAAGCTTTCTTT.

This chain links TRBV11-2 with TRBJ2-7; maybe TRBD2 (6 bases). V dropped 7 bases and J dropped 1 base, with 17 bases sitting between them. This CDR3 contains 15 residues. Germline V CDR1 and CDR2: SGHAT, FQNNGV. The CDR3 spells CASIVRRGSSYEQYF. The CDR3 DNA is TGTGCCAGCATCGTTCGCCGGGGGTCTTCCTACGAGCAGTACTTC.

The rearrangement uses TRBV7-2 and TRBJ1-2; the match to TRBD1 covers 8 bases. Germline lookup yields CDR1 SGHTA and CDR2 FQGNSA. V was pared by 5 bases and J by 5 bases, with 10 bases of the junction left unmatched. The CDR3 consists of 15 residues. This chain's CDR3 is CASSLTLGTGYGYTF. The CDR3 region has the DNA TGTGCCAGCAGCCTCACCCTCGGGACAGGATATGGCTACACCTTC.

For the CDR3, the DNA is TGTGCCAGCAGCCCTAGCGGGGGGCGAACAGATACGCAGTATTTT. It codes for CASSPSGGRTDTQYF. The chain uses TRBV7-3 and TRBJ2-3; 11 nucleotides line up with TRBD2. V shed 5 bases and J 3 bases; nucleotides not matched to a gene: 4. The length of the CDR3 is 15 residues. The germline CDR1 and CDR2 sequences are SGHTA and FQGTGA.

This clone has more than one count but fewer than ten. The chain links TRBV29-1 to TRBJ2-2; the D gene is possibly TRBD1 (6 bases). Germline V gives CDR1 SQVTM, CDR2 ANQGSEA. V was clipped by 2 bases and J by 4 bases, with 11 bases between them. The CDR3 spans 14 residues. CDR3: CSVERGQGTGELFF. The CDR3 DNA reads TGCAGCGTTGAACGGGGACAAGGCACCGGGGAGCTGTTTTTT.

V gene TRBV27 combines with J gene TRBJ2-1, with 9 bases that match TRBD2. The germline CDR1 and CDR2 sequences are MNHEY and SMNVEV (reference sequence). The CDR3 extends over 13 amino acids. V shed 10 bases and J 7 bases; nucleotides not matched to a gene: 8. The CDR3 spells CATYLAGRNEQFF. Here the CDR3 DNA reads TGTGCCACCTACCTAGCGGGAAGGAATGAGCAGTTCTTC.

The J gene is TRBJ2-7, the V gene TRBV6-5; TRBD1 matches at 8 bases. Germline lookup yields CDR1 MNHEY and CDR2 SVGAGI. This CDR3 has 14 amino acids. The J segment lost 5 bases and the V segment lost 2 bases, leaving 5 bases of the junction unmatched. The DNA of the CDR3 is TGTGCCAGCAGTTACCTGGCAGGGGGCCACGAGCAGTACTTC. Residues: CASSYLAGGHEQYF.

This sequence joins TRBV19 and TRBJ2-5; D perhaps matches TRBD2 (5 bases). The CDR3 consists of 12 residues. The germline V gene encodes CDR1 LNHDA and CDR2 SQIVND (reference sequence). Trimming shortened V by 9 bases and J by 5 bases, and 13 bases separated the two germline ends. The CDR3 sequence is CARTEGGETQYF. In DNA form, the CDR3 reads TGTGCCAGAACAGAGGGTGGGGAGACCCAGTACTTC.

The gene calls are TRBV14 and TRBJ2-7; the D gene is possibly TRBD1 (5 bases). This CDR3 contains 14 residues. CDR1 is SGHDN and CDR2 is FVKESK in the germline V gene. Trimming pared 3 bases from V and 2 bases from J, leaving 11 bases between. The CDR3 sequence is CASSHWGPTYEQYF. The CDR3, as DNA: TGTGCCAGCAGCCACTGGGGCCCAACCTACGAGCAGTACTTC.

V and J are TRBV29-1 and TRBJ2-7, with TRBD1 as a possible D gene (6 bases). CDR3 length: 15 amino acids. Germline loops: CDR1 SQVTM, CDR2 ANQGSEA. Between the trimmed V and J ends, which lost 4 bases and 3 bases, there was a span of 19 bases. The CDR3 coding sequence is TGCAGCGTTGCTAAGGACCCCACAGGGAACTACGAGCAGTACTTC. Protein sequence: CSVAKDPTGNYEQYF.

This chain links TRBV30 with TRBJ2-2, with D possibly matching TRBD1 (5 bases). V lost 4 bases, J lost 4 bases, and 13 bases lay in between. The CDR3 has 14 amino acids. Germline CDR1 reads GTSNPN; CDR2 reads SVGIG (reference sequence). The CDR3 sequence is CAWTPGHSTGELFF. CDR3 DNA: TGTGCCTGGACCCCCGGACACTCCACCGGGGAGCTGTTTTTT.

This clone was found once. This chain joins TRBV2 and TRBJ2-7; D is ambiguous. The V gene's germline CDR1 is SNHLY and CDR2 FYNNEI. The CDR3 loop spans 14 amino acids. The V and J ends lost 4 bases and 0 bases respectively, with 10 bases between them. In nucleotides, the CDR3 is TGTGCCAGCAGTGGCAGGCGCCCCTCCTACGAGCAGTACTTC. Translating it yields CASSGRRPSYEQYF.

This chain links TRBV28 with TRBJ1-3; tentative D call: TRBD1 (5 bases). V was trimmed by 6 bases and J by 0 bases, leaving 15 bases between them. Germline V gives CDR1 MDHEN, CDR2 SYDVKM. CDR3 size: 16 residues. In nucleotides, the CDR3 is TGTGCCAGCAGCCCCCGAGGACACCACTCTGGAAACACCATATATTTT. Residues: CASSPRGHHSGNTIYF. The full variable domain, completed using reference TRBV28 and TRBJ1-3, is DVKVTQSSRYLVKRTGEKVFLECVQDMDHENMFWYRQDPGLGLRLIYFSYDVKMKEKGDIPEGYSVSREKKERFSLILESASTNQTSMYLCASSPRGHHSGNTIYFGEGSWLTVV.

V and J are TRBV1 and TRBJ2-1; TRBD2, as called in the table, went unchecked against the DNA. TRBV1 is given as a pseudogene. The CDR3 spans 14 residues. The CDR3 DNA is TGCACCAGCAGGGGGGGGGCCTCCTACAATGAGCAGTTCTTC. As protein: CTSRGGASYNEQFF.

Concerning this clone: Distinct nucleotide sequences in the sample also encode this CDR3. This chain uses TRBV19 with TRBJ1-2; TRBD1 matches at 10 bases. Trimming removed 5 bases from V and 8 bases from J; junction bases left unmatched: 5. The CDR3 extends over 13 amino acids. Germline CDR1 reads LNHDA; CDR2 reads SQIVND (reference sequence). In nucleotides, the CDR3 is TGTGCCAGTAGTCCCCGGGACAGGGGAGGCTACACCTTC. Its protein product is CASSPRDRGGYTF.

This clone was seen only a few times. This chain joins TRBV5-4 and TRBJ2-3; TRBD2 matches at 15 bases. V trimming: 4 bases; J trimming: 5 bases; junction bases outside the gene matches: 5. The germline V gene has CDR1 SGHNT and CDR2 YYREEE (reference sequence). The CDR3 runs to 16 residues. The CDR3 region has the DNA TGTGCCAGCAGCGTTGGACTAGCGGGGGGGGAAGATACGCAGTATTTT. Encoded protein: CASSVGLAGGEDTQYF.

The chain has TRBV4-2 and TRBJ1-4; 9 bases align to TRBD1. The CDR3 extends over 16 amino acids. In germline, CDR1 is LGHNA, CDR2 YNFKEQ. V gave up 0 bases and J gave up 5 bases; unmatched junction bases: 4. CDR3 loop: CASSQDGGTGNEKLFF. Written as DNA, the CDR3 is TGTGCCAGCAGCCAAGATGGGGGGACAGGGAATGAAAAACTGTTTTTT.

The CDR3 spells CASSPWDSLTYNEQFF. CDR3 DNA: TGTGCCAGCAGCCCCTGGGACAGCTTGACTTACAATGAGCAGTTCTTC. The chain couples TRBV7-2 to TRBJ2-1, with 7 bases fitting TRBD1. With V trimmed by 5 bases and J by 4 bases, 11 bases remained unmatched. In germline, CDR1 is SGHTA, CDR2 FQGNSA. This CDR3 is built from 16 residues.